This TCR beta chain derives from a study of T cell responses to AZD1222 COVID-19 vaccine. Study information: Second doses that came at about 4 or about 12 weeks were put together.

Study outcomes and limitations: Clonal diversity was possibly underestimated; the donors were predominantly white British and more often female. Repertoires were collected only later (after the peak T cell response had occurred). CD4 TCRs associated with vaccination spanned spike, dominating at 160-218 and 743-854.

The CDR3 contains 14 residues. The ends lost 7 bases at V and 4 bases at J; junction bases unmatched: 7. The germline V gene encodes CDR1 KGHDR and CDR2 SFDVKD. The data were produced by immunoSEQ multiplex PCR, yet TCRdb's version contains in-frame clones alone and is incomplete. The profile covers 150,000 to 200,000 clones, with about nine tenths appearing a single time and about 1.6% taken by the ten largest. To note about this clone: Its target is not known.

The chain joins TRBV24-1 to TRBJ2-5; 8 bases agree with TRBD1. The sequences come from peripheral blood, collected on day 0 of AZD1222 vaccination. The clonotype was recovered from an adult in good health. CDR3 in DNA: TGTGCCACCAGAGGACAGGGAGATGGAGAGACCCAGTACTTC. This gives the protein CATRGQGDGETQYF.